The 5 T cell receptor beta chains below all came from one sample that was sequenced in a study of shared clonotypes between healthy human individuals (dated by TCRdb to about 2020). The library was obtained by the immunoSEQ multiplex PCR assay. Not all clones reach the TCRdb copy of this immuneACCESS table, which keeps in-frame sequences only. Checked studies attribute under half of the gap to unresolved V genes and leave the rest unexplained. The sample yields more than 850,000 clones; around 82% were counted once. The top ten clonotypes cover roughly 0.56% of the sample. Sequencing input: memory CD4+ T cells from PBMCs. In light of the paper, this sample's cell subset or site label describes: CD45RA-negative fraction. All receptors derive from a man younger than 35 in good health. Some clones in this sample may be carry-over from other donors' samples.

This clone was counted a few times. CDR3 coding DNA: TGTGCCAGCAGCTTACCGGCGGTCCGGGAGCTGTTTTTT. Residues: CASSLPAVRELFF. V gene TRBV28 combines with J gene TRBJ2-2, with D hard to call. Germline lookup yields CDR1 MDHEN and CDR2 SYDVKM. V shed 6 bases and J shed 9 bases, with 14 bases lying between them. This CDR3 contains 13 residues.

The chain has TRBV15 and TRBJ2-3, with 11 bases aligning to TRBD2. The CDR3 consists of 17 residues. V was clipped by 0 bases and J by 2 bases; unmatched bases: 4. In germline, CDR1 is LNHNV, CDR2 YYDKDF (reference sequence). The CDR3 region is CATSREKTSGNTDTQYF. CDR3 coding DNA: TGTGCCACCAGCAGAGAGAAGACTAGCGGGAACACAGATACGCAGTATTTT. Based on the CDR3 plus reference TRBV15 and TRBJ2-3, the full variable domain is DAMVIQNPRYQVTQFGKPVTLSCSQTLNHNVMYWYQQKSSQAPKLLFHYYDKDFNNEADTPDNFQSRRPNTSFCFLDIRSPGLGDTAMYLCATSREKTSGNTDTQYFGPGTRLTVL.

J is TRBJ2-2 and V is TRBV7-9; tentatively, D is TRBD1 (6 bases). With 3 bases removed from V and 7 bases from J, the gap between germline ends came to 9 bases. CDR1 SEHNR and CDR2 FQNEAQ come from the germline V gene (reference sequence). This CDR3 region has 13 residues. In DNA, the CDR3 is TGTGCCAGCAGCTTTTCAGGGGTCGGGGAGCTGTTTTTT. This codes for CASSFSGVGELFF. Filled out from reference TRBV7-9 and TRBJ2-2, the complete variable domain reads DTGVSQNPRHKITKRGQNVTFRCDPISEHNRLYWYRQTLGQGPEFLTYFQNEAQLEKSRLLSDRFSAERPKGSFSTLEIQRTEQGDSAMYLCASSFSGVGELFFGEGSRLTVL.

This chain joins TRBV5-1 and TRBJ1-2; D unclear. The CDR3 is 12 residues long. V was cut by 0 bases and J by 8 bases, with 8 bases left in between. CDR1 is SGHRS and CDR2 is YFSETQ in the germline V gene. CDR3 sequence reads: CASSLGEEGYTF. The CDR3 DNA follows: TGCGCCAGCAGCTTGGGGGAAGAGGGCTACACCTTC.

This chain joins TRBV4-2 and TRBJ2-7; 8 nucleotides line up with TRBD1. The germline CDR1 and CDR2 sequences are LGHNA and YNFKEQ. Trimming cost V 0 bases and J 5 bases; bases outside gene matches: 6. This CDR3 has 15 residues. The CDR3 bases are TGTGCCAGCAGCCAAGATCGGGACAGGAGGAACGAGCAGTACTTC. Residues: CASSQDRDRRNEQYF.